The rows below give T cell receptor beta chains drawn from one sample of a study of blood T cell repertoires in COVID-19. Here immunoSEQ multiplex PCR was the method, and the copy in TCRdb shows in-frame clones only, minus some. The sample comprises about 140,000 clones, around 87% of which are singletons, and 11% rests with the top ten. Sequenced sample: PBMCs or T cells enriched from blood (not recorded which). The receptors here all came from a man aged 60-69 years who had recovered from COVID-19. Both conserved end residues are part of each CDR3. Fields, in order: D gene, J gene, clone size, V gene, CDR3 protein, CDR3 DNA. A D gene is named only where the DNA matches it firmly. Some rows mark clone size as missing; the rest say once, few, many or name a class of expanded clone.

. | TRBJ1-2 | few | TRBV5-5 | CASSLFEEALYGYTF | TGTGCCAGCAGCTTGTTCGAGGAGGCCCTCTATGGCTACACCTTC
TRBD1 | TRBJ1-6 | . | TRBV5-1 | CASSPGQGGSPLHF | TGCGCCAGCAGCCCGGGACAGGGAGGTTCACCCCTCCACTTT
. | TRBJ2-5 | . | TRBV29-1 | CSVATGQQETQYF | TGCAGCGTTGCTACAGGTCAACAAGAGACCCAGTACTTC
TRBD2 | TRBJ2-1 | . | TRBV28 | CASSFPRLAGNSYNEQFF | TGTGCCAGCAGTTTTCCCCGACTAGCGGGCAACTCCTACAATGAGCAGTTCTTC
. | TRBJ2-3 | . | TRBV10-3 | CAISEPNSDTQYF | TGTGCCATCAGTGAGCCGAACTCAGATACGCAGTATTTT
. | TRBJ2-7 | . | TRBV7-9 | CASSLGLGRTYEQYF | TGTGCCAGCAGCTTAGGGTTGGGGAGGACCTACGAGCAGTACTTC
. | TRBJ1-2 | . | TRBV13 | CASSRNRVNYGYTF | TGTGCCAGCAGCCGAAACCGGGTGAACTATGGCTACACCTTC
. | TRBJ2-6 | . | TRBV2 | CASSESGANVLTF | TGTGCCAGCAGTGAGTCAGGGGCCAACGTCCTGACTTTC
TRBD2 | TRBJ2-7 | . | TRBV2 | CASSPAGGSYEQYF | TGTGCCAGCAGTCCGGCGGGAGGGAGCTACGAGCAGTACTTC
. | TRBJ2-7 | . | TRBV7-9 | CASSPSHEQYF | TGTGCCAGCAGCCCAAGCCACGAGCAGTACTTC
. | TRBJ2-7 | few | TRBV12-3/TRBV12-4 | CASSLGASYEQYF | TGTGCCAGCAGTTTAGGGGCCAGCTACGAGCAGTACTTC
. | TRBJ2-7 | . | TRBV7-2 | CASSPIGGMEQYF | TGTGCCAGCAGCCCGATTGGAGGGATGGAGCAGTACTTC
TRBD1 | TRBJ1-1 | . | TRBV3-1/TRBV3-2 | CASSPRDRGTGTEAFF | TGTGCCAGCAGCCCCCGGGACAGGGGTACCGGCACTGAAGCTTTCTTT
. | TRBJ1-2 | . | TRBV29-1 | CSVVHGGNPRDGYTF | TGCAGCGTTGTACACGGCGGCAATCCCCGGGATGGCTACACCTTC
TRBD1 | TRBJ2-3 | once | TRBV7-7 | CASSPQTGTRDTQYF | TGTGCCAGCAGCCCGCAGACAGGGACAAGGGATACGCAGTATTTT
. | TRBJ2-1 | . | TRBV19 | CASCPRAFNEQFF | TGTGCCAGCTGCCCGAGGGCCTTCAATGAGCAGTTCTTC
TRBD2 | TRBJ2-7 | . | TRBV9 | CASSVESLSGSPYEQYF | TGTGCCAGCAGCGTAGAGAGCTTAAGCGGGAGCCCCTACGAGCAGTACTTC
. | TRBJ2-7 | . | TRBV28 | CASSLASRRYEQYF | TGTGCCAGCAGTTTGGCTAGCAGACGGTACGAGCAGTACTTC
. | TRBJ2-2 | . | TRBV7-2 | CASSNPGLNTGELFF | TGTGCCAGCAGCAACCCGGGACTTAACACCGGGGAGCTGTTTTTT
TRBD1 | TRBJ1-2 | . | TRBV2 | CASSPGQVGGYTF | TGTGCCAGCAGTCCCGGACAGGTCGGCGGCTACACCTTC
TRBD1 | TRBJ1-4 | . | TRBV18 | CASSPRAGGFSEKLFF | TGTGCCAGCTCACCACGGGCAGGGGGGTTCTCGGAAAAACTGTTTTTT
. | TRBJ1-1 | . | TRBV15 | CATSRDRWGREAFF | TGTGCCACCAGCAGAGATCGGTGGGGCAGAGAAGCTTTCTTT
TRBD1 | TRBJ2-5 | . | TRBV18 | CASSFGQEETQYF | TGTGCCAGCTCCTTCGGACAGGAAGAGACCCAGTACTTC
. | TRBJ1-1 | . | TRBV18 | CASSPRERIRNTEAFF | TGTGCCAGCTCACCGAGGGAGCGCATCAGGAACACTGAAGCTTTCTTT
. | TRBJ2-1 | . | TRBV19 | CASSARSPSSYNEQFF | TGTGCCAGTAGTGCCAGGTCTCCCAGCTCCTACAATGAGCAGTTCTTC